This T cell receptor (beta chain) was profiled in a study of blood T cell repertoires in COVID-19. The germline V gene encodes CDR1 SGDLS and CDR2 YYNGEE. V lost 0 bases to trimming and J lost 4 bases; unmatched junction nucleotides: 5. The CDR3 spans 15 residues. Clinical history as reported by participants underpinned cohort assignment. Original processing notes: Using reference gene primer amplification, nucleated cell counts were estimated. Using immunoSEQ multiplex PCR, the repertoire was profiled, and TCRdb retains in-frame clones only, with some absent. From that table come the V and J calls and clone size; the DNA was used to work out D and trimming. The sample lists hundreds of thousands of clones; about 87% were seen once.

Sequenced: PBMCs or T cells enriched from blood (not recorded which). The chain has TRBV9 and TRBJ2-3; 7 nucleotides align to TRBD2. This receptor was taken from a woman between 50 and 59 years old who had recovered from COVID-19. CDR3 sequence (DNA): TGTGCCAGCAGCGTAGGTGCTAGCGGATCAGATACGCAGTATTTT. It translates to CASSVGASGSDTQYF.